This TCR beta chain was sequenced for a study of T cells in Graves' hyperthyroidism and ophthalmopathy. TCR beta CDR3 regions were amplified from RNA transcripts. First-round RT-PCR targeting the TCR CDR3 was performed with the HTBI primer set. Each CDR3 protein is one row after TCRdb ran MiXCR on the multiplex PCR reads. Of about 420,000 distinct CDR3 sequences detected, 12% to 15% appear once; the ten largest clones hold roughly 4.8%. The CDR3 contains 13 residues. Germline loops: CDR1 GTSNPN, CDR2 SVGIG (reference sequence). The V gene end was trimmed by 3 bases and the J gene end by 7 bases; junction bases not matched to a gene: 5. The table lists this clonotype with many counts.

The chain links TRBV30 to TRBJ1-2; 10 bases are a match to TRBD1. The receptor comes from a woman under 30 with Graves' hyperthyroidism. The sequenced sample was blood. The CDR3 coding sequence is TGTGCCTGGAGCCCGGGACAGGGGTTTGGCTACACCTTC. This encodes CAWSPGQGFGYTF.